This T cell receptor (beta chain) was recorded in a study of shared clonotypes between healthy human individuals. The CDR3 extends over 15 amino acids. Germline lookup yields CDR1 SGHRS and CDR2 YFSETQ. The junction had 3 bases not matched to a gene; V was cut back by 0 bases and J by 6 bases. Some clones are missing from TCRdb's copy, which holds only in-frame ones; the method was immunoSEQ multiplex PCR. The sample contains 950,000 to 1,100,000 clones, 75% of which appear only once. V and J are TRBV5-1 and TRBJ2-1, with 10 bases lining up with TRBD2. Sequencing was done on a sample of memory CD4+ T cells sorted from blood. Noted subset: CD45RA-negative fraction. The TCR sequence derives from a man aged 18 to 35 in good health. CDR3 bases: TGCGCCAGCAGCTTGGCCGGGACTAGCGCCAATGAGCAGTTCTTC. Translation: CASSLAGTSANEQFF.